Following are 7 T cell receptor beta chains from one sample sequenced in a study of graft-versus-host responses after intestinal transplantation. Generated by immunoSEQ multiplex PCR, the TCRdb table keeps only in-frame clones and is missing some. The table lists around 97,000 clones, over 85% of them singletons. These TCRs are of unknown antigen specificity. The sample in question was unstimulated CD8+ T cells sorted from spleen or lymph node cells, obtained before intestinal transplant. Receptors were obtained from a human donor who received an intestinal transplant.

The chain employs TRBV4-1 and TRBJ2-3; 9 positions match TRBD2. CDR1 is MGHRA, CDR2 YSYEKL, per germline. The CDR3 contains 18 residues. V was pared by 4 bases and J by 0 bases, with 11 bases of the junction left unmatched. For the CDR3, the DNA is TGCGCCAGCAGCCCACTTGTAGCGGGGGCCGGGAGCACAGATACGCAGTATTTT. Residues: CASSPLVAGAGSTDTQYF.

V and J are TRBV9 and TRBJ1-6; D gene uncertain. Trimming stripped 4 bases from V and 7 bases from J, with 9 bases between. The CDR3 has 13 residues. In germline, CDR1 is SGDLS, CDR2 YYNGEE. This chain's CDR3 is CASSPDENSPLHF. CDR3 DNA sequence: TGTGCCAGCAGCCCCGACGAAAATTCACCCCTCCACTTT.

The chain couples TRBV29-1 to TRBJ1-2; 9 bases are a match to TRBD1. With 7 bases clipped from V and 0 bases from J, the junction kept 6 bases outside the gene matches. The germline gives CDR1 SQVTM, CDR2 ANQGSEA. The CDR3 loop spans 14 amino acids. The chain's CDR3 is CSGDRVDTNYGYTF. For the CDR3, the DNA is TGCAGCGGGGACAGGGTTGACACTAACTATGGCTACACCTTC.

In DNA form, the CDR3 reads TGTGCCAGCAGCTTAGACAGCAACACTGAAGCTTTCTTT. Translation: CASSLDSNTEAFF. The chain has TRBV11-2 and TRBJ1-1; no reliable D call. The CDR3 is 13 residues long. Germline lookup yields CDR1 SGHAT and CDR2 FQNNGV. V shed 0 bases and J shed 2 bases, with 4 bases lying between them. The full variable domain, rest sourced from reference TRBV11-2 and TRBJ1-1, is EAGVAQSPRYKIIEKRQSVAFWCNPISGHATLYWYQQILGQGPKLLIQFQNNGVVDDSQLPKDRFSAERLKGVDSTLKIQPAKLEDSAVYLCASSLDSNTEAFFGQGTRLTVV.

The V and J genes are TRBV5-4 and TRBJ1-3; no firm D call. CDR3 length: 14 residues. V was pared by 0 bases and J by 2 bases, with 6 bases between. Germline CDR1 is SGHNT and CDR2 is YYREEE (reference sequence). CDR3 in DNA: TGTGCCAGCAGCTTGGACGGAGCTGGAAACACCATATATTTT. Translated: CASSLDGAGNTIYF.

J is TRBJ2-1 and V is TRBV14; 9 bases line up with TRBD1. CDR3 length: 14 amino acids. Germline assignment: CDR1 SGHDN and CDR2 FVKESK. J gave up 11 bases and V 4 bases, and 9 bases lay outside the gene matches. This CDR3 reads CASSPWTGDVKQFF. The DNA for the CDR3 is TGTGCCAGCAGCCCATGGACAGGGGATGTGAAGCAGTTCTTC.

The V and J genes are TRBV4-1 and TRBJ2-3; 8 bases line up with TRBD1. CDR3 size: 17 residues. Germline CDR1 is MGHRA and CDR2 is YSYEKL. The V and J ends lost 0 bases and 2 bases, in that order; junction bases with no gene match: 7. In DNA form, the CDR3 reads TGCGCCAGCAGCCAAGACCTTGGACAGGGTTACACAGATACGCAGTATTTT. Its translation is CASSQDLGQGYTDTQYF.